This TCR beta chain was identified during a study of T cell changes during pregnancy in multiple sclerosis. The V gene's germline CDR1 is LNHDA and CDR2 SQIVND (reference sequence). V lost 10 bases to trimming and J lost 2 bases, with 9 bases between them. The CDR3 consists of 12 residues. Sequencing was performed with immunoSEQ multiplex PCR; in TCRdb, only in-frame clones are kept and a portion is missing. The sample yields tens of thousands of clones, approximately 90% seen once. The rearrangement uses TRBV19 and TRBJ1-5, with D possibly matching TRBD1 (6 bases). The TCR sequence derives from a female donor with multiple sclerosis, enrolled in a pregnancy study. The specimen comprised peripheral blood, sampled in the third trimester of pregnancy. The CDR3 here is CATGVGNQPQHF. CDR3 nucleotides: TGTGCCACAGGGGTGGGCAATCAGCCCCAGCATTTT.